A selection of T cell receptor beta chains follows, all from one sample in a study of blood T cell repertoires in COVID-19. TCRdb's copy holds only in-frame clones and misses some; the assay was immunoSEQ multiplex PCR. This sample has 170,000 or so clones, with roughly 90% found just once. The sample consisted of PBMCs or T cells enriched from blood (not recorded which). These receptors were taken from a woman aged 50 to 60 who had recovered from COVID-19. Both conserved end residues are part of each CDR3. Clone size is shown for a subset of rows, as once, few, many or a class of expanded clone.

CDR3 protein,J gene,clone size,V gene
CASSPTGQARGYTF,TRBJ1-2,.,TRBV9
CASSLVAGTGYINYGYTF,TRBJ1-2,.,TRBV5-4
CASSSGTDSNQPQHF,TRBJ1-5,.,TRBV5-6
CASSFGAGGNRQETQYF,TRBJ2-5,.,TRBV11-2
CASSYFGTSGSYEQFF,TRBJ2-1,.,TRBV6-2/TRBV6-3
CASSPGPGNEQFF,TRBJ2-1,once,TRBV5-5
CASLRDYSNQPQHF,TRBJ1-5,.,TRBV6-5
CSVLMENQETQYF,TRBJ2-5,.,TRBV29-1
CASSVSPGIYGYTF,TRBJ1-2,.,TRBV9
CASSVLAGGLEQYF,TRBJ2-7,.,TRBV2
CASSVRQGWDEQYF,TRBJ2-7,.,TRBV7-9
CAIPGHPPNYGYTF,TRBJ1-2,few,TRBV6-5
CASSQEGQGAGSDTQYF,TRBJ2-3,.,TRBV4-3
CASSPSRTEAFF,TRBJ1-1,few,TRBV2
CASSYSRVTQETQYF,TRBJ2-5,.,TRBV6-5
CASSPDGVGGYTF,TRBJ1-2,.,TRBV19
CASSSDRADNSPLHF,TRBJ1-6,.,TRBV6-5
CASSPEYRLAGGNEQFF,TRBJ2-1,.,TRBV4-3
CASSAGTGDGYTF,TRBJ1-2,few,TRBV7-9
CASSLGGANQPQHF,TRBJ1-5,.,TRBV5-4
CASSLGSRDSGTGYTF,TRBJ1-2,.,TRBV11-2
CASSQGNRDNSPLHF,TRBJ1-6,.,TRBV4-3
CASSEDSYGYTF,TRBJ1-2,.,TRBV9
CASSLRGIEPLHF,TRBJ1-6,few,TRBV12-3/TRBV12-4
CATSPGGRNEKLFF,TRBJ1-4,.,TRBV15
CASSTGQRYGYTF,TRBJ1-2,.,TRBV6-5
CASSLGTGIQETQYF,TRBJ2-5,.,TRBV5-1
CASSSPSPRSALGGYTF,TRBJ1-2,.,TRBV5-4
CASSIAGTGLSPLHF,TRBJ1-6,.,TRBV19
CASSETGDSPLHF,TRBJ1-6,few,TRBV6-4
CASSPTSWQETQYF,TRBJ2-5,.,TRBV11-3
CASSPGQGSNQPQHF,TRBJ1-5,.,TRBV18
CASSLGQGNEKLFF,TRBJ1-4,.,TRBV7-2
CAWRPGTYGYTF,TRBJ1-2,few,TRBV30
CAISERQQETQYF,TRBJ2-5,.,TRBV10-3
CASSLGSVAGLNTEAFF,TRBJ1-1,.,TRBV5-1
CASSIPPGQGVNYGYTF,TRBJ1-2,.,TRBV19
CASSLRGQPQHF,TRBJ1-5,.,TRBV7-2
CASSDQGARGSLTDTQYF,TRBJ2-3,.,TRBV6-2/TRBV6-3
CASSPGQGASSTDTQYF,TRBJ2-3,.,TRBV11-3
CASSPTPGGTDTQYF,TRBJ2-3,few,TRBV3-1/TRBV3-2
CASSTTGGAEAFF,TRBJ1-1,once,TRBV6-5
CASSITGVTSDTQYF,TRBJ2-3,.,TRBV19
CASSLRVLRNTEAFF,TRBJ1-1,.,TRBV6-2/TRBV6-3
CASIGLWDTNLRDTEAFF,TRBJ1-1,.,TRBV19
CASSSRSRNSYNSPLHF,TRBJ1-6,.,TRBV5-5
CASSQFLAGSNEQFF,TRBJ2-1,.,TRBV4-1
CASSEAGQGAGEKLFF,TRBJ1-4,.,TRBV2
CASRHLDRDEKLFF,TRBJ1-4,.,TRBV27
CASSHIGNTIYF,TRBJ1-3,.,TRBV14
CASSLNFQGETQYF,TRBJ2-5,.,TRBV18
CASSLGQNNEQFF,TRBJ2-1,.,TRBV7-2
CASSPGQGGGQPQHF,TRBJ1-5,.,TRBV18
CASSLTGGYVGYTEAFF,TRBJ1-1,.,TRBV7-8
CASSLQGQGNEQYF,TRBJ2-7,.,TRBV7-9
CASSFGAVNTEAFF,TRBJ1-1,.,TRBV6-5
CASSERQGTILTSYGYTF,TRBJ1-2,.,TRBV6-1
CASRGTGGYYGYTF,TRBJ1-2,.,TRBV2
CASSLQVQFYNEQFF,TRBJ2-1,.,TRBV5-6